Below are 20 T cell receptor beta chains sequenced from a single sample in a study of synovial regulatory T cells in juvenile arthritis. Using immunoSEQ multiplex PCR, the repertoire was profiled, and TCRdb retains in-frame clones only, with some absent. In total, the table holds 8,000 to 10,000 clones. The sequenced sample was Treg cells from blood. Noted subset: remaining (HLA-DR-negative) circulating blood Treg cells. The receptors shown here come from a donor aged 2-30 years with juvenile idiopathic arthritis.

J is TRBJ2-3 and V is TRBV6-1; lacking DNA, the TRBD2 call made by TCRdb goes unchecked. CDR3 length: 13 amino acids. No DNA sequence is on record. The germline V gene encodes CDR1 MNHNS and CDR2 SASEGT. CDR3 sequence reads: CASTAGSTDTQYF.

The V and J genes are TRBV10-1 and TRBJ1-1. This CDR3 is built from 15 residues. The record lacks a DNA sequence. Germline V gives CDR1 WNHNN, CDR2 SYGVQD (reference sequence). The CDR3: CASSGPSGERAEAFF.

CDR3 amino acids: CAINKRERYNEQFF. The chain uses TRBV10-3 and TRBJ2-1; the D call of TRBD2 rests on TCRdb alone, since no DNA is present to check it. Per germline, CDR1 ENHRY and CDR2 SYGVKD. This CDR3 has 14 amino acids. The protein alone is recorded here.

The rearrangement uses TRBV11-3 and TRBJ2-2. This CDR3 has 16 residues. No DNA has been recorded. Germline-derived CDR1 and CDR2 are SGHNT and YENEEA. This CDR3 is CASSLGGPDNTGELFF. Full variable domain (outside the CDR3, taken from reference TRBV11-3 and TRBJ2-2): EAGVVQSPRYKIIEKKQPVAFWCNPISGHNTLYWYLQNLGQGPELLIRYENEEAVDDSQLPKDRFSAERLKGVDSTLKIQPAELGDSAVYLCASSLGGPDNTGELFFGEGSRLTVL.

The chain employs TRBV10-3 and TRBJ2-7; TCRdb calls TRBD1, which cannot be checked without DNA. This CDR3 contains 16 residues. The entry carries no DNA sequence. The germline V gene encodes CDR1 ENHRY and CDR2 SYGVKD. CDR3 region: CAISVPKDRDSYEQYF.

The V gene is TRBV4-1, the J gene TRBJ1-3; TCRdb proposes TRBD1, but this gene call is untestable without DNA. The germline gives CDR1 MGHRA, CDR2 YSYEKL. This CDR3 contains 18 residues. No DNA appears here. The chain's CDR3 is CASSQLRRWALSGNTIYF.

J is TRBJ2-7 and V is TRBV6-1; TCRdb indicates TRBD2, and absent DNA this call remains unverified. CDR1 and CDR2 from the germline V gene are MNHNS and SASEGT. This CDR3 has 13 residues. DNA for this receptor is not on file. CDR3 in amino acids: CASSPPGGIEQYF.

The chain's CDR3 is CASSLGVAEAFF. The chain employs TRBV7-9 and TRBJ1-1. Germline lookup yields CDR1 SEHNR and CDR2 FQNEAQ (reference sequence). The CDR3 runs 12 residues. DNA was not recorded.

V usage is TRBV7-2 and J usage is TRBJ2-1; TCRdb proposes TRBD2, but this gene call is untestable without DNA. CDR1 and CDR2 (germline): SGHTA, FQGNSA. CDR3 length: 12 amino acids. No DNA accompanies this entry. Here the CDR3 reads CASSLALSEQFF.

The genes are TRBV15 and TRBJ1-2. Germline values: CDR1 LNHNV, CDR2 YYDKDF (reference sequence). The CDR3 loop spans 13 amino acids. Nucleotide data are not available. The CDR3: CATSRGMGYGYTF.

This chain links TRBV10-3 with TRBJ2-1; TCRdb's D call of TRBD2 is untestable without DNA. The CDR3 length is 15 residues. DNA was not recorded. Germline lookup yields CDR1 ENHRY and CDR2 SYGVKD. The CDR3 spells CAISERRAGADEQFF.

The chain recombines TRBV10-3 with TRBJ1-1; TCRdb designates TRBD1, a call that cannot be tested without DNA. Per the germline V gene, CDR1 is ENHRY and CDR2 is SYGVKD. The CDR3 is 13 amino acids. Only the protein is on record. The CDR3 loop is CAIRGQGKTEAFF.

The CDR3 spells CASSPFRDRFKETQYF. This rearrangement joins TRBV7-2 to TRBJ2-5; TCRdb's D call of TRBD1 is untestable without DNA. The CDR3 is 16 amino acids. Only the protein is on record. CDR1 and CDR2 (germline): SGHTA, FQGNSA.

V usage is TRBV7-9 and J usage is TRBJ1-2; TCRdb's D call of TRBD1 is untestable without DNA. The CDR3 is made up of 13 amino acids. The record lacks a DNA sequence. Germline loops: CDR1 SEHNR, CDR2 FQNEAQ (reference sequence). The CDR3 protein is CASSLLQVRGYTF.

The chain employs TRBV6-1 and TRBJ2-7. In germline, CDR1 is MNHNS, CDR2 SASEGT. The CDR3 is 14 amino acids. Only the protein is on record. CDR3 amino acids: CASITTGTRYEQYF.

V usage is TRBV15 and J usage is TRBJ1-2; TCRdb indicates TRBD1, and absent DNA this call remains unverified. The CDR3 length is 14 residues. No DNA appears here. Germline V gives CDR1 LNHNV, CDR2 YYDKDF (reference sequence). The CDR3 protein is CATSRDDRDYGYTF.

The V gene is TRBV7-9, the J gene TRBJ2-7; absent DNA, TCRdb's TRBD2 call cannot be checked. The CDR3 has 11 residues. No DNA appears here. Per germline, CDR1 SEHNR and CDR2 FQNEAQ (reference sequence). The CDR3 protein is CASSPREEQYF.

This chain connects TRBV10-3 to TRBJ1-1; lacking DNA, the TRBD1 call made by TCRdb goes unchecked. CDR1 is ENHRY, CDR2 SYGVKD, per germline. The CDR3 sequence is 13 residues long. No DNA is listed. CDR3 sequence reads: CAIATGVNTEAFF.

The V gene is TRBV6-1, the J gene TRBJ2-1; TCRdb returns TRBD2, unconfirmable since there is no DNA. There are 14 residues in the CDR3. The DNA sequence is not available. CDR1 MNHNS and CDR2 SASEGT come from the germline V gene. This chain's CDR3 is CASSASGSYNEQFF.

CDR3 protein: CASSVPGGIEQYF. V gene TRBV2 combines with J gene TRBJ2-7; TCRdb calls TRBD1, which cannot be checked without DNA. Germline V gene lookup returns CDR1 SNHLY and CDR2 FYNNEI. There are 13 residues in the CDR3. No DNA appears here.